What follows is one TCR beta chain and its context. The data originate from a study of regulatory T cells in long-lasting Graves disease. Both iRepertoire HTBI primers and Arm-PCR of CDR3 regions were used to build the TCR beta libraries. TCRdb analysed the multiplex PCR reads with MiXCR anew, one entry per CDR3 protein. The data show 400,000 to 500,000 distinct CDR3 sequences, about 15% seen once. Germline trimming cut 0 bases from V and 6 bases from J; bases unmatched to any gene: 11. Germline CDR1 reads SGHDN; CDR2 reads FVKESK. CDR3 length: 18 residues. Time point reported: newly diagnosed GD, antithyroid drugs for less than 3 months. From RNA extracted from PBMCs, the TCR library was made. The same sample was also studied in work on T cells in Graves' hyperthyroidism and ophthalmopathy.

The sample consisted of peripheral blood mononuclear cells (PBMCs), taken at new diagnosis, from a patient treated with antithyroid drugs. The sequence was collected from a woman in her 30s with Graves disease. The V and J genes are TRBV14 and TRBJ2-1; 10 bases are a match to TRBD2. The CDR3 protein is CASSQDHLLAGASNEQFF. The CDR3 DNA reads TGTGCCAGCAGCCAAGACCACCTCCTAGCGGGAGCCAGCAATGAGCAGTTCTTC.